This passage covers 28 T cell receptor beta chains from one sample sequenced in a study of cytomegalovirus exposure and HLA in healthy donors. The PCR contained 60 Vbeta and 13 Jbeta primers. Repertoires were generated with immunoSEQ multiplex PCR, while TCRdb's copy carries only in-frame clones and drops some. The table lists about 190,000 clones, more than 75% of them singletons. Sequencing was done on a sample of PBMCs. The receptors originated from a man aged 40-55 years in good health and CMV-seropositive.

The chain joins TRBV28 to TRBJ2-3; D is uncertain. The CDR3 length is 10 residues. Deletions cut 10 bases from V and 1 base from J, with 3 bases between. From germline, CDR1 is MDHEN and CDR2 SYDVKM. The CDR3: CAIGTDTQYF. DNA of the CDR3: TGTGCCATAGGCACAGATACGCAGTATTTT. Full variable domain (remainder filled in from reference TRBV28 and TRBJ2-3): DVKVTQSSRYLVKRTGEKVFLECVQDMDHENMFWYRQDPGLGLRLIYFSYDVKMKEKGDIPEGYSVSREKKERFSLILESASTNQTSMYLCAIGTDTQYFGPGTRLTVL.

The chain carries TRBV9 and TRBJ2-1; perhaps TRBD2 as D (5 bases). The V end lost 6 bases, the J end lost 9 bases, and 19 bases lay between the germline ends. CDR1 and CDR2 from the germline V gene are SGDLS and YYNGEE. The CDR3 is 14 amino acids. The CDR3 nucleotides are TGTGCCAGCAACTCTGGACTCGCCTCTGCTGAGCAGTTCTTC. As protein: CASNSGLASAEQFF.

In its sample, this clone was seen once. The V call is TRBV19, the J call TRBJ2-3, with TRBD1 matching 11 bases. V lost 3 bases to trimming and J lost 5 bases; unmatched junction nucleotides: 13. CDR3 length: 18 residues. Germline V gene data show CDR1 as LNHDA and CDR2 as SQIVND (reference sequence). The CDR3 DNA follows: TGTGCCAGTAGTATGACGCGGGGGACAGGGGGGCAACGAGATACGCAGTATTTT. Amino acid sequence: CASSMTRGTGGQRDTQYF. The entire variable domain, with the rest obtained from reference TRBV19 and TRBJ2-3, is as follows: DGGITQSPKYLFRKEGQNVTLSCEQNLNHDAMYWYRQDPGQGLRLIYYSQIVNDFQKGDIAEGYSVSREKKESFPLTVTSAQKNPTAFYLCASSMTRGTGGQRDTQYFGPGTRLTVL.

This clone has a handful of counts. The rearrangement links TRBV13 to TRBJ1-2; D remains ambiguous. Trimming took 0 bases from V and 3 from J, leaving 8 bases between them. Germline CDR1 reads PRHDT; CDR2 reads FYEKMQ (reference sequence). The CDR3 contains 14 residues. CDR3 protein: CASSLGGGYYGYTF. In nucleotides, the CDR3 is TGTGCCAGCAGCTTAGGCGGAGGGTACTATGGCTACACCTTC.

J is TRBJ1-5 and V is TRBV19; 8 bases are shared with TRBD1. The CDR3 length is 16 residues. The germline gives CDR1 LNHDA, CDR2 SQIVND (reference sequence). The V segment lost 3 bases and the J segment 1 base; nucleotides outside the gene matches: 5. CDR3: CASSIQGATSNQPQHF. For the CDR3, the DNA is TGTGCCAGTAGTATTCAGGGGGCAACAAGCAATCAGCCCCAGCATTTT.

The genes are TRBV6-5 and TRBJ1-2, with D possibly being TRBD1 (5 bases). Germline V CDR1 and CDR2: MNHEY, SVGAGI. The CDR3 sequence is 13 residues long. Trimming cost V 5 bases and J 9 bases, with 16 bases left between them. The CDR3 DNA reads as TGTGCCAGCAGTCCGGCAGGGATGATAAGCTACACCTTC. Amino acids: CASSPAGMISYTF.

This clone was seen more than once but under ten times. J is TRBJ1-5 and V is TRBV2; D might be TRBD1 (5 bases). The CDR3 extends over 16 amino acids. Between the trimmed V and J ends, which lost 5 bases and 0 bases, there was a span of 14 bases. Germline V gene sequence: CDR1 SNHLY, CDR2 FYNNEI. For the CDR3, the DNA is TGTGCCAGCAGTAAGGAGGGGCTGTATAGCAATCAGCCCCAGCATTTT. The encoded protein is CASSKEGLYSNQPQHF.

This clone was recorded a few times. The chain combines TRBV30 with TRBJ1-4; a weak D match, TRBD1 (6 bases). CDR3 length: 15 amino acids. Looked up from germline, CDR1 is GTSNPN and CDR2 is SVGIG (reference sequence). Trimming removed 0 bases at V and 5 bases at J, with 13 bases between. CDR3 DNA: TGTGCCTGGAGTGTAGGGGCAGGGGAGAATGAAAAACTGTTTTTT. Translated: CAWSVGAGENEKLFF. Combining the CDR3 with reference TRBV30 and TRBJ1-4 gives the whole variable domain SQTIHQWPATLVQPVGSPLSLECTVEGTSNPNLYWYRQAAGRGLQLLFYSVGIGQISSEVPQNLSASRPQDRQFILSSKKLLLSDSGFYLCAWSVGAGENEKLFFGSGTQLSVL.

V and J are TRBV7-8 and TRBJ1-3, with TRBD1 matching over 8 bases. The CDR3 is 17 residues long. V dropped 5 bases and J dropped 2; count of bases not matched to a gene: 11. Germline lookup yields CDR1 SGHVS and CDR2 FQNEAQ. The CDR3 sequence: CASSPGLRRGPGNTIYF. The CDR3 DNA reads as TGTGCCAGCAGCCCAGGTCTGCGCAGGGGGCCTGGAAACACCATATATTTT.

This clone was recorded once. V is TRBV5-1 and J is TRBJ1-2, with D possibly being TRBD1 (6 bases). This CDR3 is 15 amino acids long. CDR1 SGHRS and CDR2 YFSETQ come from the germline V gene. With 4 bases removed from V and 4 bases from J, the gap between germline ends came to 17 bases. CDR3 coding DNA: TGCGCCAGCAGCGTCTCAGGGGAGGGTAGCTATGGCTACACCTTC. Its translation is CASSVSGEGSYGYTF.

The CDR3 protein is CASSLTQGFEQYF. The CDR3, as DNA: TGTGCCAGCAGTCTTACCCAGGGTTTCGAGCAGTACTTC. The J gene is TRBJ2-7, the V gene TRBV6-5; perhaps TRBD1 as D (5 bases). The length of the CDR3 is 13 residues. Deletions cut 5 bases from V and 6 bases from J, with 14 bases between. Germline CDR1 reads MNHEY; CDR2 reads SVGAGI.

The chain has TRBV5-1 and TRBJ1-4; 8 bases map to TRBD1. Germline assignment: CDR1 SGHRS and CDR2 YFSETQ. V lost 4 bases to trimming and J lost 3 bases; unmatched junction nucleotides: 8. The length of the CDR3 is 16 residues. CDR3 sequence: CASSLTPDRANEKLFF. CDR3 in DNA: TGCGCCAGCAGCCTCACCCCGGACAGGGCTAATGAAAAACTGTTTTTT.

Of note for this clone: The same CDR3 can be traced to other DNA sequences in this sample. This chain links TRBV6-6 with TRBJ1-6; 8 bases line up with TRBD1. Germline-derived CDR1 and CDR2 are MNHNY and SVGAGI (reference sequence). V shed 6 bases, J shed 10 bases, and the junction held 5 bases outside the gene matches. This CDR3 region has 13 residues. This CDR3 reads CASRRQGSSPLHF. The DNA for the CDR3 is TGTGCCAGCAGGCGACAGGGGTCCTCACCCCTCCACTTT.

The V call is TRBV5-1, the J call TRBJ2-7; D is possibly TRBD1 (5 bases). CDR1 and CDR2 from the germline V gene are SGHRS and YFSETQ. There are 14 residues in the CDR3. The germline V and J ends were trimmed by 2 bases and 6 bases, with 15 bases remaining between them. Written as DNA, the CDR3 is TGCGCCAGCAGCTTTGGTGATAAGGGGCGCGAGCAGTACTTC. Translating gives CASSFGDKGREQYF.

The chain has TRBV28 and TRBJ1-1; maybe TRBD1 (5 bases). Germline V gives CDR1 MDHEN, CDR2 SYDVKM. V was cut by 2 bases and J by 2 bases, with 9 bases left in between. The CDR3 is 14 amino acids. CDR3 bases: TGTGCCAGCAGTTTACTGACAGCAAACACTGAAGCTTTCTTT. As protein: CASSLLTANTEAFF.

The CDR3 region has the DNA TGCGCCAGCATGCAGACAGGGGGTTCCTATGGCTACACCTTC. Its translation: CASMQTGGSYGYTF. The chain is built from TRBV5-1 and TRBJ1-2, with 9 nucleotides matching TRBD1. Trimming removed 6 bases from V and 4 bases from J; junction bases left unmatched: 7. The germline V gene has CDR1 SGHRS and CDR2 YFSETQ. This CDR3 comprises 14 residues.

The chain has TRBV9 and TRBJ2-1; tentative D call: TRBD1 (6 bases). Trimming pared 3 bases from V and 6 bases from J, leaving 16 bases between. The CDR3 length is 15 residues. In germline, CDR1 is SGDLS, CDR2 YYNGEE. The CDR3 spells CASSATGPWSNEQFF. DNA of the CDR3: TGTGCCAGCAGCGCCACAGGGCCGTGGAGCAATGAGCAGTTCTTC.

This rearrangement joins TRBV2 to TRBJ1-5; 8 bases map to TRBD1. Germline V gene data show CDR1 as SNHLY and CDR2 as FYNNEI. Germline trimming cut 5 bases from V and 2 bases from J; bases unmatched to any gene: 5. CDR3 size: 15 residues. CDR3 sequence reads: CASSKDRVGNQPQHF. CDR3 in DNA: TGTGCCAGCAGTAAGGACAGGGTGGGCAATCAGCCCCAGCATTTT.

The rearrangement uses TRBV27 and TRBJ1-2; maybe TRBD1 (6 bases). Germline CDR1 is MNHEY and CDR2 is SMNVEV (reference sequence). V was clipped by 4 bases and J by 0 bases, with 15 bases between them. This CDR3 comprises 16 residues. The CDR3 nucleotides are TGTGCCAGCAGTTCGGGACATTACACTGCTAACTATGGCTACACCTTC. Amino acid sequence: CASSSGHYTANYGYTF.

The gene calls are TRBV5-1 and TRBJ1-6, with D possibly TRBD1 on 6 matching bases. The CDR3 consists of 14 residues. CDR1 SGHRS and CDR2 YFSETQ come from the germline V gene. V was cut by 6 bases and J by 7 bases, with 14 bases left in between. The CDR3 bases are TGCGCCAGCACCCCAGGGGAAGGCAATTCACCCCTCCACTTT. This translates into CASTPGEGNSPLHF.

V usage is TRBV7-9 and J usage is TRBJ2-1; TRBD2 aligns across 13 bases. CDR3 length: 15 residues. With V trimmed by 5 bases and J by 8 bases, 6 bases remained unmatched. The germline V gene encodes CDR1 SEHNR and CDR2 FQNEAQ (reference sequence). CDR3 residues: CASSRTSGGSDEQFF. CDR3 DNA: TGTGCCAGCAGCCGGACTAGCGGGGGATCGGATGAGCAGTTCTTC.

This chain joins TRBV5-1 and TRBJ1-1; D possibly corresponds to TRBD1 (5 bases). The germline V gene has CDR1 SGHRS and CDR2 YFSETQ. V shed 2 bases and J shed 4 bases, with 18 bases lying between them. The CDR3 runs to 16 residues. For the CDR3, the DNA is TGCGCCAGCAGCTTAGGGCAGGCCGGGGGATCCACTGAAGCTTTCTTT. Amino acids: CASSLGQAGGSTEAFF.

The chain has TRBV6-1 and TRBJ1-6; D unresolved. Germline values: CDR1 MNHNS, CDR2 SASEGT. The CDR3 totals 13 residues. Deletions cut 5 bases from V and 10 bases from J, with 12 bases between. CDR3 amino acids: CASSYSSESPLHF. The CDR3 nucleotides are TGTGCCAGCAGTTATTCATCTGAGTCACCCCTCCACTTT.

The V call is TRBV21-1, the J call TRBJ2-5; the D call in the table, TRBD1, was not verified against the DNA. TRBV21-1 is a pseudogene. This CDR3 has 17 amino acids. The CDR3 nucleotides read TGTGCCAGCAGCAAAAGGAAGGGGCAGGGGGAGTTGGAGACCCAGTACTTC. Its translation is CASSKRKGQGELETQYF.

This clone showed up many times. The chain is built from TRBV6-5 and TRBJ1-2; D gene unclear. CDR1 is MNHEY, CDR2 SVGAGI, per germline. V was trimmed by 8 bases and J by 7 bases, leaving 14 bases between them. The length of the CDR3 is 12 residues. CDR3 residues: CASRGAGSGYTF. CDR3 DNA sequence: TGTGCCAGCCGGGGAGCCGGGTCTGGCTACACCTTC.

V usage is TRBV11-2 and J usage is TRBJ1-2; 9 bases align to TRBD1. CDR1 is SGHAT, CDR2 FQNNGV, per germline. V trimming: 4 bases; J trimming: 4 bases; junction bases outside the gene matches: 13. The CDR3 consists of 17 residues. CDR3 coding DNA: TGTGCCAGCAGCTCAAAAGACAGGGGGGGGATCGGCTATGGCTACACCTTC. Translation: CASSSKDRGGIGYGYTF.

The CDR3 protein is CASSTGQGEETQYF. In DNA, the CDR3 is TGTGCCAGCAGCACGGGACAGGGGGAAGAGACCCAGTACTTC. The chain recombines TRBV11-2 with TRBJ2-5; 11 bases agree with TRBD1. There are 14 residues in the CDR3. Germline CDR1 SGHAT, CDR2 FQNNGV. Trimming cost V 5 bases and J 3 bases; bases outside gene matches: 2.

The V gene is TRBV7-9, the J gene TRBJ2-1; D might be TRBD1 (7 bases). Germline V gene sequence: CDR1 SEHNR, CDR2 FQNEAQ (reference sequence). The CDR3 consists of 14 residues. The V end lost 3 bases, the J end lost 8 bases, and 14 bases lay between the germline ends. CDR3 sequence: CASSFRGSGDEQFF. CDR3 DNA: TGTGCCAGCAGCTTCAGGGGGTCGGGGGATGAGCAGTTCTTC.